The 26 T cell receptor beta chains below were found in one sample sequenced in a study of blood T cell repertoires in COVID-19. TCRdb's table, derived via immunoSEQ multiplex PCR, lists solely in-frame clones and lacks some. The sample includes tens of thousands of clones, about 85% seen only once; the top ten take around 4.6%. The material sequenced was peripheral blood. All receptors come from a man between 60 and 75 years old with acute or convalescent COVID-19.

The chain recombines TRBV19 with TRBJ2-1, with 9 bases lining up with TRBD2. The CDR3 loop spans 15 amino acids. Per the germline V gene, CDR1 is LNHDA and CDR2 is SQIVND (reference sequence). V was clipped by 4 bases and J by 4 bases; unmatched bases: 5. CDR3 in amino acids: CASSTTSGPYNEQFF. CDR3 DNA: TGTGCCAGTAGTACAACTAGCGGGCCTTACAATGAGCAGTTCTTC.

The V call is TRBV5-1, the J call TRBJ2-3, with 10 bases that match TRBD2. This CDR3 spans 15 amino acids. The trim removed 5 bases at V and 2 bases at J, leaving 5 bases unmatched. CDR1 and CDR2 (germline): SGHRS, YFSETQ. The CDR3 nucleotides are TGCGCCAGCAGGCCCACTAGCGGGGCCACAGATACGCAGTATTTT. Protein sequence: CASRPTSGATDTQYF.

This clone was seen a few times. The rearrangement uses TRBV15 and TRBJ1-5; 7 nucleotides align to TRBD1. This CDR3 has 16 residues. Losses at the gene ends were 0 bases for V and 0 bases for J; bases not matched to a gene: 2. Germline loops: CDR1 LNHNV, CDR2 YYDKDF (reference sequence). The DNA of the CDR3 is TGTGCCACCAGCAGAGATGACAGGGCTAGCAATCAGCCCCAGCATTTT. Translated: CATSRDDRASNQPQHF.

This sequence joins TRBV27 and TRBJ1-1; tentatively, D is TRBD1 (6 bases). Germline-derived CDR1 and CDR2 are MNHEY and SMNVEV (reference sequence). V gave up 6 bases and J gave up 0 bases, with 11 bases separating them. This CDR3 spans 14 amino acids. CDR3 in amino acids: CASRVGGVNTEAFF. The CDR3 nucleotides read TGTGCCAGCAGGGTAGGGGGGGTGAACACTGAAGCTTTCTTT.

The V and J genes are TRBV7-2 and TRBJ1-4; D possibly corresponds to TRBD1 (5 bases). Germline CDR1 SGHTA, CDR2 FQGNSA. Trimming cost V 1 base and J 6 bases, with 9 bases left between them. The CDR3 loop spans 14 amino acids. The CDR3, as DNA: TGTGCCAGCAGCTTAGAAAGGGGTTATGAAAAACTGTTTTTT. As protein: CASSLERGYEKLFF.

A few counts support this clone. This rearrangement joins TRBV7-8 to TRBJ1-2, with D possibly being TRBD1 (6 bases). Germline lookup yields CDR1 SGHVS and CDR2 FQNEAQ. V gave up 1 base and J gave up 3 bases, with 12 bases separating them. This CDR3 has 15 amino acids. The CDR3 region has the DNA TGTGCCAGCAGCTTAGTTTACCGGACAGACTATGGCTACACCTTC. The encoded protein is CASSLVYRTDYGYTF.

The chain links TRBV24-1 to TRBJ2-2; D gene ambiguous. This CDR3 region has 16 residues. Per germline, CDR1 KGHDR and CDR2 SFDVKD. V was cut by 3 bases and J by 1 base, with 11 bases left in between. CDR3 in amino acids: CATSDPLRGNTGELFF. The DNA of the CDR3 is TGTGCCACCAGTGATCCCCTTCGAGGGAACACCGGGGAGCTGTTTTTT.

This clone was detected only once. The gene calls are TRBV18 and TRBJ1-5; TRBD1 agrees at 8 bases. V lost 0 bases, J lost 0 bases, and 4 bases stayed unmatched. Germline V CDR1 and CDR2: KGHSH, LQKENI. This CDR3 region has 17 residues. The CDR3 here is CASSPPNRGTSNQPQHF. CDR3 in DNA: TGTGCCAGCTCACCACCTAACAGGGGGACTAGCAATCAGCCCCAGCATTTT.

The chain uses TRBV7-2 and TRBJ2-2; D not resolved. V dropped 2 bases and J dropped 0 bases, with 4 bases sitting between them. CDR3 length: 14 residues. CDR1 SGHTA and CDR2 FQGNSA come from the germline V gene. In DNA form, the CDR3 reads TGTGCCAGCAGCTTATATCCGAACACCGGGGAGCTGTTTTTT. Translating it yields CASSLYPNTGELFF.

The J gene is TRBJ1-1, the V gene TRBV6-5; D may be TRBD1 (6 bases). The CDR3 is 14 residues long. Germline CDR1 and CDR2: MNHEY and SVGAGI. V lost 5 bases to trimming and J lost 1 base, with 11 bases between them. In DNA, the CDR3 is TGTGCCAGCAGTATACAGGGAGCGAACACTGAAGCTTTCTTT. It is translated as CASSIQGANTEAFF.

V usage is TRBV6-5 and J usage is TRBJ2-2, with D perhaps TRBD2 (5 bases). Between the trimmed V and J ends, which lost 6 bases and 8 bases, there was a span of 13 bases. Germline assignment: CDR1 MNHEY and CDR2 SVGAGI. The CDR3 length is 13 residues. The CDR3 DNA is TGTGCCAGCAGCGCTAGCTCTCTAGGGGAGCTGTTTTTT. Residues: CASSASSLGELFF.

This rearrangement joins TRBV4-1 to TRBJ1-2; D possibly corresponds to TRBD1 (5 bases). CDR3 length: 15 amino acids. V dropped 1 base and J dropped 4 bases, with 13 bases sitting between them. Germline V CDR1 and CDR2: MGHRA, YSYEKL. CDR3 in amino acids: CASSQGQGQVYGYTF. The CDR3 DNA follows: TGCGCCAGCAGCCAAGGGCAGGGCCAAGTCTATGGCTACACCTTC.

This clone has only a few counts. CDR3 DNA sequence: TGTGCCAGCAGTTCTGGGCGGCCCCAGCATTTT. Amino acids: CASSSGRPQHF. This sequence joins TRBV28 and TRBJ1-5; D is uncertain. This CDR3 comprises 11 residues. The V end lost 4 bases, the J end lost 9 bases, and 7 bases lay between the germline ends. Germline lookup yields CDR1 MDHEN and CDR2 SYDVKM.

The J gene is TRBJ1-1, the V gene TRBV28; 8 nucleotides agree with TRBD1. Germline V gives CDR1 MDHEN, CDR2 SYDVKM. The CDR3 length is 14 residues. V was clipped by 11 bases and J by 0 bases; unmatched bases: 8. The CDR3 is CAHGTGTVNTEAFF. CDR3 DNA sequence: TGTGCCCACGGGACAGGTACCGTGAACACTGAAGCTTTCTTT.

The CDR3 DNA is TGTGCCAGCAGTGCAGTCCGGGAGCTGTTTTTT. It translates to CASSAVRELFF. The chain employs TRBV2 and TRBJ2-2; no clear D. Germline assignment: CDR1 SNHLY and CDR2 FYNNEI. The CDR3 sequence is 11 residues long. V lost 4 bases and J 9 bases, leaving 6 bases between the germline ends.

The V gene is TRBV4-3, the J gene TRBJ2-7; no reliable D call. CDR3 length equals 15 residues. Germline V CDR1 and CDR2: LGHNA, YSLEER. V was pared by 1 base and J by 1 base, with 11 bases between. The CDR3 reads CASSQGTSVSYEQYF. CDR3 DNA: TGCGCCAGCAGCCAAGGAACCAGTGTATCCTACGAGCAGTACTTC.

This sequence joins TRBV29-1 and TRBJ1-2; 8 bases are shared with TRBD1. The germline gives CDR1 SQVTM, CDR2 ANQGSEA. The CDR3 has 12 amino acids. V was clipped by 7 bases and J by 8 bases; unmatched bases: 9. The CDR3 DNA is TGCAGCGGCCGCGGACAGGGTGAGGGCTACACCTTC. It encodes CSGRGQGEGYTF.

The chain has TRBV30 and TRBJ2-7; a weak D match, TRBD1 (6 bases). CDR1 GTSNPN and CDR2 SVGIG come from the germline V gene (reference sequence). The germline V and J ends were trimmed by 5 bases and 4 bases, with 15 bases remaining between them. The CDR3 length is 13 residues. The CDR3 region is CAWSAGTLYEQYF. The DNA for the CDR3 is TGTGCCTGGTCAGCCGGGACACTGTACGAGCAGTACTTC.

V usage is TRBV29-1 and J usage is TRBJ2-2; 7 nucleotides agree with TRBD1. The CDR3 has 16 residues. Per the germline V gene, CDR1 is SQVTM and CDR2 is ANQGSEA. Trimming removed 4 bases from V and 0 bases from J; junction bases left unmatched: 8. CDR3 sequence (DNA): TGCAGCGTTGCTCAAACCGGGACAGCGAACACCGGGGAGCTGTTTTTT. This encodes CSVAQTGTANTGELFF.

DNA for the CDR3: TGTGCCAGCAGCCCCCCCGGAGGCGGGGAGCTGTTTTTT. Translation gives CASSPPGGGELFF. The V gene is TRBV7-3, the J gene TRBJ2-2; possibly TRBD2 for D (5 bases). The CDR3 sequence is 13 residues long. Germline loops: CDR1 SGHTA, CDR2 FQGTGA. V was shortened by 5 bases and J by 7 bases, with 11 bases between the two germline ends.

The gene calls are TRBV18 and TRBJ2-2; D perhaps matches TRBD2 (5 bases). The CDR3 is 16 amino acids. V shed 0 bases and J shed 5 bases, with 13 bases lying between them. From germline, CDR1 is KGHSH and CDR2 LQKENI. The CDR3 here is CASSPPRGGGTGELFF. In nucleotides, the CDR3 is TGTGCCAGCTCACCACCTCGTGGAGGTGGAACCGGGGAGCTGTTTTTT.

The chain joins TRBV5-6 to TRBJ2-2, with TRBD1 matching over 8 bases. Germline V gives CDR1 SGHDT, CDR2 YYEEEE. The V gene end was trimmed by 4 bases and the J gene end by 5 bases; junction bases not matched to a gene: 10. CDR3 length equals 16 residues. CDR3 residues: CASSTSDRGRTGELFF. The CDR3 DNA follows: TGTGCCAGCAGCACCTCTGACAGGGGTCGAACCGGGGAGCTGTTTTTT.

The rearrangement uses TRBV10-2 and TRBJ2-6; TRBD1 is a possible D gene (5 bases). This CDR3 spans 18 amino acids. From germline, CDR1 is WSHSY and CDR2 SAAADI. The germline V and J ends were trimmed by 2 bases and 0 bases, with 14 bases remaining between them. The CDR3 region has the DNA TGCGCCAGCAGTGAGACTATAGGGGCCTTCTCTGGGGCCAACGTCCTGACTTTC. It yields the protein CASSETIGAFSGANVLTF.

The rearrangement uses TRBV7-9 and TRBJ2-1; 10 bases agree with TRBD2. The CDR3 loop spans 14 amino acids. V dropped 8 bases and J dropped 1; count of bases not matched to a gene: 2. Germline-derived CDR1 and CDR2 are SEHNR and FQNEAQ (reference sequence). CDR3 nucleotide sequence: TGTGCCAGCCTGGGACTAGCGTCCTACAATGAGCAGTTCTTC. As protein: CASLGLASYNEQFF.

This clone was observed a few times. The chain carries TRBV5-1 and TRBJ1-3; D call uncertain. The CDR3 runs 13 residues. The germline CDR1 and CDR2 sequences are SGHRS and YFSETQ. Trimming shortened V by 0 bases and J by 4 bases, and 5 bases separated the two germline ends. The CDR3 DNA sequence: TGCGCCAGCAGCTTGGATGGCGGAAACACCATATATTTT. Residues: CASSLDGGNTIYF.

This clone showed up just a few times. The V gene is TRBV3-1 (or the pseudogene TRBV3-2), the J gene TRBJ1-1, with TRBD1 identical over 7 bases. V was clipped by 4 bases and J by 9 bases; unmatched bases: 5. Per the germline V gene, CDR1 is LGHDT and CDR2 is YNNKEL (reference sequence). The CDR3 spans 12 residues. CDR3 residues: CASSPRGQKAFF. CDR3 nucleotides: TGTGCCAGCAGCCCTAGGGGGCAGAAAGCTTTCTTT.